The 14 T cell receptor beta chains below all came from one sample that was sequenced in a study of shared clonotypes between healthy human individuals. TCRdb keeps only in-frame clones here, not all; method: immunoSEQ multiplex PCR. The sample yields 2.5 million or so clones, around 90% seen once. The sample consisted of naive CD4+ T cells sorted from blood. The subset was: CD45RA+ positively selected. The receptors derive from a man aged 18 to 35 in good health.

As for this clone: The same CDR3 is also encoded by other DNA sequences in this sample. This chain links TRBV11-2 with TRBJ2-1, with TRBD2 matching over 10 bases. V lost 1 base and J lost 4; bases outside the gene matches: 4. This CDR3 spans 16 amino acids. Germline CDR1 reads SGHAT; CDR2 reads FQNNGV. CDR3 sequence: CASSLGAGGPYNEQFF. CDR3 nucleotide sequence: TGTGCCAGCAGCTTAGGAGCGGGAGGGCCATACAATGAGCAGTTCTTC.

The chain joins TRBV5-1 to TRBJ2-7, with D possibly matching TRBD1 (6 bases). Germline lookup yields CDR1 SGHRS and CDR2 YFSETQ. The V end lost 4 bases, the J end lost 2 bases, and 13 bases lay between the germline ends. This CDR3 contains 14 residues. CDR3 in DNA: TGCGCCAGCAGCGCCCAGACAGGAACCTACGAGCAGTACTTC. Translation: CASSAQTGTYEQYF. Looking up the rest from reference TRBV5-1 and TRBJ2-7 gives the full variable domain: KAGVTQTPRYLIKTRGQQVTLSCSPISGHRSVSWYQQTPGQGLQFLFEYFSETQRNKGNFPGRFSGRQFSNSRSEMNVSTLELGDSALYLCASSAQTGTYEQYFGPGTRLTVT.

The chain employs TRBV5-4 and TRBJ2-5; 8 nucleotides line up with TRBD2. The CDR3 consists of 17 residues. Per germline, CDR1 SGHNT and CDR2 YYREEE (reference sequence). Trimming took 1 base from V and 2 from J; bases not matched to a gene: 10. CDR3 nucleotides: TGTGCCAGCAGCTTGCCCCAGCTAGCGGGTGGGCAAGAGACCCAGTACTTC. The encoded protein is CASSLPQLAGGQETQYF. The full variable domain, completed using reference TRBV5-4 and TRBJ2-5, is ETGVTQSPTHLIKTRGQQVTLRCSSQSGHNTVSWYQQALGQGPQFIFQYYREEENGRGNFPPRFSGLQFPNYSSELNVNALELDDSALYLCASSLPQLAGGQETQYFGPGTRLLVL.

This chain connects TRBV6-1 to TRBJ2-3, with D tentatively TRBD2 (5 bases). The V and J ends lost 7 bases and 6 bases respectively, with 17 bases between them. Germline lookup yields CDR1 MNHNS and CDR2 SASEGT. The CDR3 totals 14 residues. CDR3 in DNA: TGTGCCAGCATTATCAGCGGTTCGGGGGATACGCAGTATTTT. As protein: CASIISGSGDTQYF.

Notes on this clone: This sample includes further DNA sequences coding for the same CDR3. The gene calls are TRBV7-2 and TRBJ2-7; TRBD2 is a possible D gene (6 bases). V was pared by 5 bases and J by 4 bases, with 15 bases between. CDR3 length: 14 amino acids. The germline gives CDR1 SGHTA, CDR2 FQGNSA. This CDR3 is CASSPGLARYEQYF. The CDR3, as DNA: TGTGCCAGCAGCCCGGGACTGGCTAGGTACGAGCAGTACTTC.

The DNA of the CDR3 is TGTGCCAGCTCACCTGGTCGGTCGGTCACTGAAGCTTTCTTT. It translates to CASSPGRSVTEAFF. The J gene is TRBJ1-1, the V gene TRBV18; D is unresolved. From germline, CDR1 is KGHSH and CDR2 LQKENI. CDR3 size: 14 residues. The V end was cut by 3 bases, the J end by 4 bases, with 12 bases between. Using reference TRBV18 and TRBJ1-1 for the parts outside the CDR3, the full variable domain is NAGVMQNPRHLVRRRGQEARLRCSPMKGHSHVYWYRQLPEEGLKFMVYLQKENIIDESGMPKERFSAEFPKEGPSILRIQQVVRGDSAAYFCASSPGRSVTEAFFGQGTRLTVV.

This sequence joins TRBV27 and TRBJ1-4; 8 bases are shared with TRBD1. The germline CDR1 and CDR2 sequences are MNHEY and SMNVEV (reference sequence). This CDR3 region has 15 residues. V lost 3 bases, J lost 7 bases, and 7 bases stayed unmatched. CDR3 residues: CASSFRGQVFEKLFF. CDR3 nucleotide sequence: TGTGCCAGCAGTTTCAGGGGGCAGGTTTTTGAAAAACTGTTTTTT.

CDR3 loop: CAWSGYRVANVNYGYTF. The CDR3 DNA sequence: TGTGCCTGGAGTGGTTACCGGGTCGCGAACGTTAACTATGGCTACACCTTC. This rearrangement joins TRBV30 to TRBJ1-2; D ambiguous. V lost 1 base and J 1 base, leaving 19 bases between the germline ends. Germline V lookup: CDR1 GTSNPN, CDR2 SVGIG (reference sequence). The CDR3 extends over 17 amino acids. Supplemented by reference TRBV30 and TRBJ1-2, the full variable domain reads SQTIHQWPATLVQPVGSPLSLECTVEGTSNPNLYWYRQAAGRGLQLLFYSVGIGQISSEVPQNLSASRPQDRQFILSSKKLLLSDSGFYLCAWSGYRVANVNYGYTFGSGTRLTVV.

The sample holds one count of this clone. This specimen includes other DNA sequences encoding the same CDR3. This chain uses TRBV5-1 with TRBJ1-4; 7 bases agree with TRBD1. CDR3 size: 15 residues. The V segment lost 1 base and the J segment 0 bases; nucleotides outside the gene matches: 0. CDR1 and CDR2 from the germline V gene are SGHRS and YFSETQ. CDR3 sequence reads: CASSLTGATNEKLFF. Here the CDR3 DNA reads TGCGCCAGCAGCTTGACAGGGGCAACTAATGAAAAACTGTTTTTT.

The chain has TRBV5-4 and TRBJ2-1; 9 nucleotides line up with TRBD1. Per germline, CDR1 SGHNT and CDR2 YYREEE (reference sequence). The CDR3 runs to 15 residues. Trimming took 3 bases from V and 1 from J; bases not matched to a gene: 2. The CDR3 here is CASSWGTGSYNEQFF. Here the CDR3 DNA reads TGTGCCAGCAGCTGGGGGACAGGGTCCTACAATGAGCAGTTCTTC.

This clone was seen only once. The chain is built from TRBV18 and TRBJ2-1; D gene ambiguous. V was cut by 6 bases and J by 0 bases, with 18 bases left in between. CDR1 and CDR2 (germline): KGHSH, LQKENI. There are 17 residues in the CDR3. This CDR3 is CASSPPLSPFSYNEQFF. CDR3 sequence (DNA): TGTGCCAGCTCCCCCCCGCTGTCTCCCTTCTCCTACAATGAGCAGTTCTTC.

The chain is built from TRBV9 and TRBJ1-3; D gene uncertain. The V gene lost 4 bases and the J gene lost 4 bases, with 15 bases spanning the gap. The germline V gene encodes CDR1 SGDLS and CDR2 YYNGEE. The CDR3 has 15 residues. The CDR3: CASSSATNRGNTIYF. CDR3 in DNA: TGTGCCAGCAGCTCAGCCACAAATCGCGGAAACACCATATATTTT.

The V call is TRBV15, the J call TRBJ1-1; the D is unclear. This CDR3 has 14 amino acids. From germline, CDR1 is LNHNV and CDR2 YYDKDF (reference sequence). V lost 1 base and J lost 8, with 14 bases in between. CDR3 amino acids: CATSRVEGRSEAFF. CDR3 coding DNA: TGTGCCACCAGCAGAGTCGAAGGGAGGTCCGAAGCTTTCTTT.

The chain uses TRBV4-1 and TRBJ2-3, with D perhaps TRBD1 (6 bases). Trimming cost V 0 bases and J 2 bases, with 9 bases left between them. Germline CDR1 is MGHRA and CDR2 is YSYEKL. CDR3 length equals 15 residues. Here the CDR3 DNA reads TGCGCCAGCAGCCAAGATACAGGGATCACAGATACGCAGTATTTT. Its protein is CASSQDTGITDTQYF.